This TCR beta chain stems from a study of post-analysis software for immune sequencing data (dated by TCRdb to between 2015 and 2016). About the full investigation: Disease courses on record covered relapsing-remitting, secondary progressive and progressive-relapsing multiple sclerosis, though some patients had no subtype annotation. The patient repertoires were set against under 13 previously published healthy control repertoires from donors whose ages ranged from about 6 to 25 years. A subset of samples was prepared in parallel using single-end sample barcoding, then pooled and co-amplified after Illumina adapter ligation.

To demonstrate the VDJtools post-analysis software, the study profiled TCR beta repertoires from the peripheral blood of around 13 young patients with multiple sclerosis. The multiple sclerosis patients were children and adolescents ranging in age from roughly 6 to 15 years. Points on this clonotype: The clone's antigen remains unknown. No clone much larger than this one lies a single base away; base qualities are absent.

The research as a whole found: The control group was slightly older than the multiple sclerosis patient group. Significantly higher frequencies in patients than in controls were found for roughly five TRBV segments, including TRBV5-6, TRBV5-1 and TRBV20-1. When samples were clustered directly using the F measure, samples prepared in the same batch co-clustered strongly, which prompted a batch-effect correction. Normalized Chao1 diversity was significantly lower in multiple sclerosis patients than controls, suggesting substantial peripheral T-cell clonal expansion.

Libraries were made using PCR. The data were produced on an Illumina HiSeq 2500. Unique molecular identifiers were incorporated into TCR beta cDNA libraries to reduce PCR and sequencing biases. Approximately 500,000 cDNA molecules were obtained for every 1 to 10 million input T cells, so each molecule roughly corresponded to one T cell. The same protocol used for the earlier healthy control dataset was applied to prepare and sequence the patient libraries. Samples belonging to the same batch were prepared together, multiplexed and sequenced on a shared HiSeq lane. In the authors' own workflow: MIGEC was used to process the raw barcoded reads, and molecular identifier groups with only a single read were discarded before consensus assembly and CDR3 extraction. Clonotype tables were post-analysed with VDJtools, and diversity was normalized by down-sampling all datasets to the smallest sample size. To correct batch-related cross-sample contamination, repertoire overlap clustering matched CDR3 amino acid sequences but not nucleotide sequences. TCRdb redid the processing of the public reads, applying fastp at Q25 and MiXCR, and retained in-frame beta chains. All rows with the same CDR3 protein become a single entry with the most common DNA and genes. The V and J calls were determined by TCRdb, not by the authors. The table for this sample lists about 460,000 distinct CDR3 sequences; around 40% of them were counted only once. Of the sample, over 10% is held by the ten largest clones.

The germline V gene encodes CDR1 SQVTM and CDR2 ANQGSEA. Trimming takes 3 bases from V and 8 bases from J, and the germline ends sit 4 bases apart. The CDR3 measures 10 amino acids from cysteine to phenylalanine. Only CDR3 DNA is held: 30 bases, read in frame from base 1. Sequenced material: blood. The rearranged chain carries TRBV29-1 and TRBJ1-4; no D segment can be confidently identified. This clonotype was obtained from a girl aged 10-17 years with multiple sclerosis. The CDR3 here reads CSVEREKLFF. The nucleotides are TGCAGCGTTGAGAGGGAAAAACTGTTTTTT.